Listed below are T cell receptor beta chains from one sample, sequenced in a study of cytomegalovirus exposure and HLA in healthy donors. Data came from immunoSEQ multiplex PCR; TCRdb stores just in-frame clones and leaves some out. The sample includes some 76,000 clones, 75% to 90% of them seen just once. Sequenced: PBMCs. These receptors were collected from a woman in her twenties or thirties in good health and CMV-seronegative. Both conserved end residues are part of each CDR3. A D gene is named only where the DNA matches it firmly. Part of the rows lack a size; the others show once, few, many or a class for expanded clones.

>few|TRBJ1-4|TRBV2|-
TGTGCCAGCACCGGGTTGGTTACAACTAATGAAAAACTGTTTTTT
CASTGLVTTNEKLFF
>-|TRBJ1-5|TRBV2|TRBD1
TGTGCCAGCAGTGAGGGACAGTGGCAGCCCCAGCATTTT
CASSEGQWQPQHF
>-|TRBJ2-1|TRBV7-2|TRBD1
TGTGCCAGCAGCTTAGTACAGGGGTTCGGGAATGAGCAGTTCTTC
CASSLVQGFGNEQFF
>-|TRBJ2-6|TRBV12-5|-
TGTGCTAGTGGTTTGGGGCAGGGCGTTGGGGCCAACGTCCTGACTTTC
CASGLGQGVGANVLTF
>-|TRBJ2-5|TRBV5-4|TRBD1
TGTGCCAGCAGCTTTCCTTCCGGACAGGAAGAGACCCAGTACTTC
CASSFPSGQEETQYF
>once|TRBJ2-7|TRBV18|-
TGTGCCAGCTCACCAAACAGGGACGAGCAGTACTTC
CASSPNRDEQYF
>-|TRBJ2-3|TRBV11-2|TRBD1
TGTGCCAGCAGCTTAAGGACCGGGACAGGAGTCACAGATACGCAGTATTTT
CASSLRTGTGVTDTQYF
>once|TRBJ2-1|TRBV11-2|TRBD2
TGTGCCAGCAGCCTACGAGGACTAGCCTTCAATGAGCAGTTCTTC
CASSLRGLAFNEQFF
>-|TRBJ1-6|TRBV5-1|TRBD1
TGCGCCAGCAGCTTACAGGGGGCCAGTTCACCCCTCCACTTT
CASSLQGASSPLHF
>few|TRBJ2-5|TRBV30|TRBD2
TGTGCCTGGAGTGCGCTTGGACTAGCGGGAGTGGGGGAGCAGTACTTC
CAWSALGLAGVGEQYF
>-|TRBJ1-3|TRBV2|TRBD1
TGTGCCAGCAGTCCCAACAGGGGGTCGGGAAACACCATATATTTT
CASSPNRGSGNTIYF
>-|TRBJ2-6|TRBV14|-
TGTGCCAGCAGCCGGGCTCGGGGGTCTGGGGCCAACGTCCTGACTTTC
CASSRARGSGANVLTF
>-|TRBJ2-1|TRBV7-3|TRBD2
TGTGCCAGCAGCTTAACACCGGGACTAGCGGGAAACAATGAGCAGTTCTTC
CASSLTPGLAGNNEQFF
>-|TRBJ2-3|TRBV5-1|-
TGCGCCAGCAGCTTGAATGGCTTGAGTAGCGTTAGCACAGATACGCAGTATTTT
CASSLNGLSSVSTDTQYF
>-|TRBJ2-7|TRBV19|TRBD1
TGTGCCAGTAGTATTGGTTGGGAGACAGGGTCCTACGAGCAGTACTTC
CASSIGWETGSYEQYF
>-|TRBJ1-6|TRBV6-4|-
TGTGCCAGTAAAAGGGGGACGGATTCACCCCTCCACTTT
CASKRGTDSPLHF
>-|TRBJ2-7|TRBV27|-
TGTGCCAGCAGTTTACCAGGACACCCCCAGGACGAGCAGTACTTC
CASSLPGHPQDEQYF
>-|TRBJ2-7|TRBV9|TRBD1
TGTGCCAGCAGCGCTACCGGGACAGGGAACGAGCAGTACTTC
CASSATGTGNEQYF
>-|TRBJ2-7|TRBV30|-
TGTGCCTGGAGTGACCAGGGTTACGAGCAGTACTTC
CAWSDQGYEQYF
>once|TRBJ1-2|TRBV5-6|TRBD1
TGTGCCAGCAGCTTGGGGCAGGGGGTTGGTGGCTACACCTTC
CASSLGQGVGGYTF
>-|TRBJ2-5|TRBV5-6|-
TGTGCCAGCAGCCCCAATTTACGGGAGACCCAGTACTTC
CASSPNLRETQYF
>-|TRBJ2-5|TRBV5-1|-
TGCGCCAGCAGCTTGGCCAAAGAGACCCAGTACTTC
CASSLAKETQYF
>-|TRBJ2-1|TRBV19|TRBD2
TGTGCCAGTAGTATAGTAAGCGGGGGCTCCTACAATGAGCAGTTCTTC
CASSIVSGGSYNEQFF
>-|TRBJ1-1|TRBV7-9|-
TGTGCCAGCAGCTTAGCAGCGAATGCTGAAGCTTTCTTT
CASSLAANAEAFF
>-|TRBJ1-2|TRBV7-9|TRBD1
TGTTCCAGCAGCTTAGTCAGGGGACAGCCAAACTACTCTGATAGCTACACCTTC
CSSSLVRGQPNYSDSYTF
>-|TRBJ2-1|TRBV5-4|-
TGTGCCAGCAGCTTGGGGGGGGTGCGCTCCTACAATGAGCAGTTCTTC
CASSLGGVRSYNEQFF
>-|TRBJ2-7|TRBV7-2|TRBD2
TGTGCCAGCAGCTTATACGGGACTACTGACGAGCAGTACTTC
CASSLYGTTDEQYF
>-|TRBJ1-2|TRBV11-3|-
TGTGCCAGCAGCTTAGATTTAAACTATGGCTACACCTTC
CASSLDLNYGYTF
>-|TRBJ2-7|TRBV15|TRBD2
TGTGCCACCAGCAGAGCAAGAGGGACTAGCGGGAGGGGGCCCTACGAGCAGTACTTC
CATSRARGTSGRGPYEQYF
>-|TRBJ2-2|TRBV18|-
TGTGCCAGCTCACCGGGCACAGGCCGCGGGGAGCTGTTTTTT
CASSPGTGRGELFF
>-|TRBJ1-1|TRBV28|TRBD1
TGTGCCAGCAGTCCCTTGGACAGGGGGCGACACACTGAAGCTTTCTTT
CASSPLDRGRHTEAFF
>-|TRBJ1-5|TRBV27|TRBD1
TGTGCCAGCAGTTTAGCGTCAGGGGGCAGTCAGCCCCAGCATTTT
CASSLASGGSQPQHF
>-|TRBJ2-5|TRBV11-2|TRBD2
TGTGCCAGCAGCTTAGGTCTAGCGGCCCCGGAGACCCAGTACTTC
CASSLGLAAPETQYF
>-|TRBJ2-3|TRBV10-1|TRBD2
TGCGCCAGCAGTGAGAGGGGACTAGCGGGAGTAAGAGATACGCAGTATTTT
CASSERGLAGVRDTQYF
>-|TRBJ2-3|TRBV27|TRBD2
TGTGCCAGCAGTTTCCTGGTAGCGGGAGGCGCAGATACGCAGTATTTT
CASSFLVAGGADTQYF
>-|TRBJ2-7|TRBV4-3|-
TGCGCCAGCAGCCAAGAGGACAGTTACTCCTACGAGCAGTACTTC
CASSQEDSYSYEQYF
>few|TRBJ2-7|TRBV27|TRBD1
TGTGCCAGCAGGGACAGGGCGGACGAGCAGTACTTC
CASRDRADEQYF
>-|TRBJ2-7|TRBV4-1|-
TGCGCCAGCAGCCAACTAGGGGGGGTGGGGCTAGCGGTCCGCTACGAGCAGTACTTC
CASSQLGGVGLAVRYEQYF
>-|TRBJ2-7|TRBV6-1|-
TGTGCCAGCAGTTCGCAGGGCCCCTCCTACGAGCAGTACTTC
CASSSQGPSYEQYF
>-|TRBJ2-7|TRBV7-6|TRBD1
TGTGCCAGCAGCGCTAAATCGGGACAGAGCTCCTACGAGCAGTACTTC
CASSAKSGQSSYEQYF
>-|TRBJ2-1|TRBV11-3|TRBD1
TGTGCCAGCAGCTTAGATCAAACCGGGACAGGGTATGTAAATGAGCAGTTCTTC
CASSLDQTGTGYVNEQFF
>few|TRBJ2-7|TRBV27|-
TGTGCCAGCAGTTTACGTCTAGCCTCCTACGAGCAGTACTTC
CASSLRLASYEQYF
>once|TRBJ2-5|TRBV5-5|TRBD2
TGTGCCAGCAGCTTGGGCACTAGCGGGAAAGAGACCCAGTACTTC
CASSLGTSGKETQYF
>-|TRBJ1-2|TRBV5-1|TRBD1
TGCGCCAGCAGCTTGGAGCCCCGGACAGGGGGCCAGGGGGGTGGCTACACCTTC
CASSLEPRTGGQGGGYTF
>-|TRBJ2-3|TRBV7-8|TRBD1
TGTGCCAGCAGCTTGTACAGGGGAGGCACAGATACGCAGTATTTT
CASSLYRGGTDTQYF
>-|TRBJ1-1|TRBV6-5|-
TGTGCCAGCAGTACCCGGGGGGGCACTGAAGCTTTCTTT
CASSTRGGTEAFF
>-|TRBJ2-7|TRBV6-6|-
TGTGCCAGCAGTCCCTCGGGGGTCTCCTACGAGCTGTACTTC
CASSPSGVSYELYF
>-|TRBJ1-1|TRBV19|-
TGTGCCAGTAAGACAGGCACCAACACTGAAGCTTTCTTT
CASKTGTNTEAFF
>-|TRBJ2-3|TRBV4-3|-
TGCGCCAGCAGCCAAGATCGAGTTAGCGGAGCAGATACGCAGTATTTT
CASSQDRVSGADTQYF
>-|TRBJ1-1|TRBV19|-
TGTGCCAGTAGTGTCACAGAGAACACTGAAGCTTTCTTT
CASSVTENTEAFF
>-|TRBJ2-4|TRBV7-9|-
TGTGCCAGCACCCTCCTAGGGGGAGGGGCAAGCATTCAGTACTTC
CASTLLGGGASIQYF
>once|TRBJ2-2|TRBV27|-
TGTGCCAGCAGTCTGAGTTATGCGAACACCGGGGAGCTGTTTTTT
CASSLSYANTGELFF
>-|TRBJ2-7|TRBV7-2|-
TGTGCCAGCAGCTTAGCCGGGAGCGAGCAGTACTTC
CASSLAGSEQYF
>-|TRBJ2-7|TRBV2|-
TGTGCCAGCAGTGAAGCAGGACTCGATGTGGTCCACGAGCAGTACTTC
CASSEAGLDVVHEQYF
>few|TRBJ1-1|TRBV6-4|-
TGTGCCGCGGACGGCCCAAGGGTAGGGGCCACTGAAGCTTTCTTT
CAADGPRVGATEAFF
>-|TRBJ2-3|TRBV7-7|TRBD2
TGTGCTAGCAGCTTAGCGGTGGGGGGGACGCAGTATTTT
CASSLAVGGTQYF
>-|TRBJ2-1|TRBV18|TRBD2
TGTGCCAGCTCACCACCGGGACTAGCGGGACGAAGCTCCTACAATGAGCAGTTCTTC
CASSPPGLAGRSSYNEQFF
>few|TRBJ1-5|TRBV7-9|-
TGTGCCAGCAGCTTAGGCGGACACCATAGCAATCAGCCCCAGCATTTT
CASSLGGHHSNQPQHF
>-|TRBJ2-5|TRBV4-1|TRBD1
TGCGCCAGCAGCCAAGTGGAGGGAGGGACAGGGGCCCAAGAGACCCAGTACTTC
CASSQVEGGTGAQETQYF